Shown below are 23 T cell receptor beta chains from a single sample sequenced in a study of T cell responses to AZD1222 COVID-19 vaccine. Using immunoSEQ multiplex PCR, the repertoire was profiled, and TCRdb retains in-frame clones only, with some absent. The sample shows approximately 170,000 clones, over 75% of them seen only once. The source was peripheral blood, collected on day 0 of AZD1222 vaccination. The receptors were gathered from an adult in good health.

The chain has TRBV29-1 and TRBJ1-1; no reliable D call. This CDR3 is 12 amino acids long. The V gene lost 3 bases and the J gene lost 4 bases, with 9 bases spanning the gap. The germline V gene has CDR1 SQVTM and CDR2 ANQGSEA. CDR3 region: CSVEAASTEAFF. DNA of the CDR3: TGCAGCGTTGAGGCAGCTAGCACTGAAGCTTTCTTT. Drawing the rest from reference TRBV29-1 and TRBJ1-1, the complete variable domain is SAVISQKPSRDICQRGTSLTIQCQVDSQVTMMFWYRQQPGQSLTLIATANQGSEATYESGFVIDKFPISRPNLTFSTLTVSNMSPEDSSIYLCSVEAASTEAFFGQGTRLTVV.

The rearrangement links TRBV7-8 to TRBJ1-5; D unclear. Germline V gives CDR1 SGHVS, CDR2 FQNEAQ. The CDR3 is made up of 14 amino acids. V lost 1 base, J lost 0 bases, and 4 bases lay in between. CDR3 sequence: CASSLDASNQPQHF. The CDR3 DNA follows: TGTGCCAGCAGCTTAGATGCTAGCAATCAGCCCCAGCATTTT.

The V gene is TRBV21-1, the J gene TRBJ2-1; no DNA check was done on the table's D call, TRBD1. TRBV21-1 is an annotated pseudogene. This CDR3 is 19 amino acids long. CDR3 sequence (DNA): TGTGCCAGCAGCAAAAAAGGGAAAAAGGGGACAGGGATGTACAATGAGCAGTTCTTC. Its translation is CASSKKGKKGTGMYNEQFF.

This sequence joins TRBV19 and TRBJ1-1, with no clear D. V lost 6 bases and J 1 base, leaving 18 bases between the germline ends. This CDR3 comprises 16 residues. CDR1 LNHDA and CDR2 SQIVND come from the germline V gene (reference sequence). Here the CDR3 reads CASSFSIKYRNTEAFF. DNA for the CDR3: TGTGCCAGTAGCTTTAGTATTAAATACAGGAACACTGAAGCTTTCTTT. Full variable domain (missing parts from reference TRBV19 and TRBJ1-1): DGGITQSPKYLFRKEGQNVTLSCEQNLNHDAMYWYRQDPGQGLRLIYYSQIVNDFQKGDIAEGYSVSREKKESFPLTVTSAQKNPTAFYLCASSFSIKYRNTEAFFGQGTRLTVV.

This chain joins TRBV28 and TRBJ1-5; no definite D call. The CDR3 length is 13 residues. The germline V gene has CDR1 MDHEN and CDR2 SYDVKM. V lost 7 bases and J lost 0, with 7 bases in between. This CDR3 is CASTADSNQPQHF. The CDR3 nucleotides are TGTGCCAGCACCGCAGATAGCAATCAGCCCCAGCATTTT.

Here the CDR3 DNA reads TGTGCCAGCAGCTCCCAGGGGACTAGCGGGGGCGTGATCGGGGAGCTGTTTTTT. Its translation is CASSSQGTSGGVIGELFF. This rearrangement joins TRBV7-2 to TRBJ2-2; 14 positions agree with TRBD2. The CDR3 has 18 residues. J lost 7 bases, V lost 4 bases, and 11 bases had no gene match. Germline V gene sequence: CDR1 SGHTA, CDR2 FQGNSA. Full variable domain (missing parts from reference TRBV7-2 and TRBJ2-2): GAGVSQSPSNKVTEKGKDVELRCDPISGHTALYWYRQSLGQGLEFLIYFQGNSAPDKSGLPSDRFSAERTGGSVSTLTIQRTQQEDSAVYLCASSSQGTSGGVIGELFFGEGSRLTVL.

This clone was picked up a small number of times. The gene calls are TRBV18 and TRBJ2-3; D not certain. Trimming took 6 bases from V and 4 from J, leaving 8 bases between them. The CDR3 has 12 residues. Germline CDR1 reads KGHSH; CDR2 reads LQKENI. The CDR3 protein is CASSSSSDTQYF. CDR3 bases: TGTGCCAGCTCGAGTTCCTCAGATACGCAGTATTTT.

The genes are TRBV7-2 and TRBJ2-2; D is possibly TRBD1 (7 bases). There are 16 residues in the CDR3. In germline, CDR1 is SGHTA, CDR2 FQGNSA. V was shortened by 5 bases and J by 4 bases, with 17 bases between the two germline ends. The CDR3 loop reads CASSLNRGGGTGELFF. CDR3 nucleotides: TGTGCCAGCAGCCTGAACAGGGGAGGAGGCACCGGGGAGCTGTTTTTT.

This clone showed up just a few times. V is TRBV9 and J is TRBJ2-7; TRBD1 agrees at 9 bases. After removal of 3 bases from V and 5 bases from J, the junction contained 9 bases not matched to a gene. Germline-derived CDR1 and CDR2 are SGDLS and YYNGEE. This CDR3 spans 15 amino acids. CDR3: CASSEEGQGVDEQYF. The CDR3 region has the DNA TGTGCCAGCAGCGAGGAGGGACAGGGTGTCGACGAGCAGTACTTC.

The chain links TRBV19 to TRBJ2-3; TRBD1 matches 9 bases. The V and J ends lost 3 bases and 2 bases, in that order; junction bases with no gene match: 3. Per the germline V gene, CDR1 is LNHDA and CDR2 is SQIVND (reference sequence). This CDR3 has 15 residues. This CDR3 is CASSMLQGATDTQYF. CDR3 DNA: TGTGCCAGTAGTATGTTACAGGGGGCCACAGATACGCAGTATTTT.

The CDR3 region is CASSSGTGGNTGELFF. The CDR3, as DNA: TGTGCCAGCAGCTCGGGGACAGGGGGGAACACCGGGGAGCTGTTTTTT. The rearrangement joins TRBV7-8 to TRBJ2-2; 11 positions agree with TRBD1. The V gene's germline CDR1 is SGHVS and CDR2 FQNEAQ. The CDR3 is 16 residues long. With V trimmed by 4 bases and J by 1 base, 2 bases remained unmatched.

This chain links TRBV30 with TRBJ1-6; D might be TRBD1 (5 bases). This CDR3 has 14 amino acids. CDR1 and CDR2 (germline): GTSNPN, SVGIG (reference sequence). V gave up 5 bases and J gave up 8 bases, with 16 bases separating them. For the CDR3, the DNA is TGTGCCTGGGGGGGGTTGCTTCGAGATTCACCCCTCCACTTT. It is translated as CAWGGLLRDSPLHF. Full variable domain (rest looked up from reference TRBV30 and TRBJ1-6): SQTIHQWPATLVQPVGSPLSLECTVEGTSNPNLYWYRQAAGRGLQLLFYSVGIGQISSEVPQNLSASRPQDRQFILSSKKLLLSDSGFYLCAWGGLLRDSPLHFGNGTRLTVT.

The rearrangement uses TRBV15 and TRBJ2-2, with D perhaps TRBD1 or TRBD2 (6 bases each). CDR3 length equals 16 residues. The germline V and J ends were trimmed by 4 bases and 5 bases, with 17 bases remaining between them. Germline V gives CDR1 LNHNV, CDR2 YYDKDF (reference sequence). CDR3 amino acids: CATSNTGGGMTGELFF. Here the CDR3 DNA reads TGTGCCACCAGCAACACTGGAGGGGGAATGACCGGGGAGCTGTTTTTT.

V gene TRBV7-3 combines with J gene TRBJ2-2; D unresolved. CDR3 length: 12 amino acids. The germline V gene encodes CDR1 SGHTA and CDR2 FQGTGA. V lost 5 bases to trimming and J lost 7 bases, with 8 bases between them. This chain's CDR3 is CASSGPGGELFF. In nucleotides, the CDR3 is TGTGCCAGCAGCGGACCTGGCGGGGAGCTGTTTTTT.

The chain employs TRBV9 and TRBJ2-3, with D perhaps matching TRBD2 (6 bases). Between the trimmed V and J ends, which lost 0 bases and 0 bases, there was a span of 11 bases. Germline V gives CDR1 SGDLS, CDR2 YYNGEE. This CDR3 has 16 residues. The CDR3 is CASSVDSGTSTDTQYF. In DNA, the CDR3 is TGTGCCAGCAGCGTAGACTCGGGGACTAGCACAGATACGCAGTATTTT. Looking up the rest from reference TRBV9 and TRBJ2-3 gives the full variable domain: DSGVTQTPKHLITATGQRVTLRCSPRSGDLSVYWYQQSLDQGLQFLIQYYNGEERAKGNILERFSAQQFPDLHSELNLSSLELGDSALYFCASSVDSGTSTDTQYFGPGTRLTVL.

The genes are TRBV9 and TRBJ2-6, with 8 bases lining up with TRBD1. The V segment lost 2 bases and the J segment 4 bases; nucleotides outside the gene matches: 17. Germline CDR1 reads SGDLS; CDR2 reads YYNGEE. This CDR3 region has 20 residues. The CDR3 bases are TGTGCCAGCAGCGTCCAACAGGGGGGCTTTTATGATACCGGGGCCAACGTCCTGACTTTC. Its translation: CASSVQQGGFYDTGANVLTF. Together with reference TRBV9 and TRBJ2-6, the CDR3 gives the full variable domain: DSGVTQTPKHLITATGQRVTLRCSPRSGDLSVYWYQQSLDQGLQFLIQYYNGEERAKGNILERFSAQQFPDLHSELNLSSLELGDSALYFCASSVQQGGFYDTGANVLTFGAGSRLTVL.

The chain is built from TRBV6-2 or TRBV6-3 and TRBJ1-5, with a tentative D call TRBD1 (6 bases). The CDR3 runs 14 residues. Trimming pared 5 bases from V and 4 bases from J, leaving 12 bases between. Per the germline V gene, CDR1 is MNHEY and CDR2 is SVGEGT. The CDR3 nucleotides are TGTGCCAGCAGTGACAGGACAGAAAATCAGCCCCAGCATTTT. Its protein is CASSDRTENQPQHF.

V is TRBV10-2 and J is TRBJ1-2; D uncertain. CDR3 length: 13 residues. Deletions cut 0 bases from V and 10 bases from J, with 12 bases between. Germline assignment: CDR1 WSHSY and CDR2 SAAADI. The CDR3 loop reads CASSESPTLIYTF. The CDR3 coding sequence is TGCGCCAGCAGTGAGTCTCCAACATTGATCTACACCTTC.

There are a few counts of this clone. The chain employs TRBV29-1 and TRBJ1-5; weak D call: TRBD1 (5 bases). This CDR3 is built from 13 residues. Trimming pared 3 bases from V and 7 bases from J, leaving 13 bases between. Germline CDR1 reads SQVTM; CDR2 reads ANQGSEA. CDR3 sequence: CSVDFGGGQPQHF. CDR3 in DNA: TGCAGCGTTGATTTCGGGGGTGGACAGCCCCAGCATTTT.

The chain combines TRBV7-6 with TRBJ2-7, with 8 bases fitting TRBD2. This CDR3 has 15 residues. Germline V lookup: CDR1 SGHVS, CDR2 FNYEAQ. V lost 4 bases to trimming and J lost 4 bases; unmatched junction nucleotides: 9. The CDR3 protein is CASSSSSGGRYEQYF. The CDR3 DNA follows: TGTGCCAGCAGCTCTAGCAGCGGGGGACGGTACGAGCAGTACTTC.

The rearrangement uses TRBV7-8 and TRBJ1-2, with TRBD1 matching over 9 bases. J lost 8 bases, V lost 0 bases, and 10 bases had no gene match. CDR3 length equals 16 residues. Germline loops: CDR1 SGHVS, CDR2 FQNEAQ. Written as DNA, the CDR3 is TGTGCCAGCAGCTTAGCGCTGGGACAGGGAGGAAAGGGCTACACCTTC. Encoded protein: CASSLALGQGGKGYTF.

The CDR3 sequence is CASSLGYGGVSPLHF. In DNA, the CDR3 is TGTGCCAGCAGTTTAGGGTACGGAGGAGTCTCACCCCTCCACTTT. V usage is TRBV27 and J usage is TRBJ1-6; D unresolved. The CDR3 totals 15 residues. V lost 2 bases to trimming and J lost 10 bases, with 15 bases between them. Per the germline V gene, CDR1 is MNHEY and CDR2 is SMNVEV (reference sequence).

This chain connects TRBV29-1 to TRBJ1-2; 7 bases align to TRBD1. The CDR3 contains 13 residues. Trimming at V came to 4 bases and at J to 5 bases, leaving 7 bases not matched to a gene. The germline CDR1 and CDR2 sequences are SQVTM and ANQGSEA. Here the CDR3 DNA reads TGCAGCGTTGTAGACAGGGCCCCGTATGGCTACACCTTC. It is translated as CSVVDRAPYGYTF.